This TCR beta chain was recorded in a study of human T cells and chemical hapten exposure. Study observations and caveats: It was expanded TCRs that formed significantly more large CDR3 similarity clusters than controls did. Following DPC sensitization, TCRs present above 1 in 1000 frequency showed no change.

V was trimmed by 7 bases and J by 1 base, leaving 16 bases between them. CDR3 length: 15 amino acids. Germline V lookup: CDR1 MNHEY, CDR2 SVGEGT. TCRdb called the RACE reads again in MiXCR, with one record for every CDR3 protein. The table includes about 380,000 distinct CDR3 sequences, approximately 5.1% detected once. Time point in this sample: pre-sensitization, week 0. As for treatment: therapeutic diphenylcyclopropenone sensitization with weekly scalp DPC. Each patch test followed a blood draw. This clonotype was detected a few times. The antigen is not known. Specimen: whole blood, collected in connection with sensitization to the hapten diphenylcyclopropenone (DPC). The origin of this receptor is a woman aged 50 to 60 with alopecia areata. Some clones in this sample may be carry-over from other donors' samples. The rearrangement joins TRBV6-2 or TRBV6-3 to TRBJ2-5; the D gene is possibly TRBD1 (5 bases). CDR3 loop: CASKVWQGRQETQYF. CDR3 DNA: TGTGCCAGCAAGGTGTGGCAGGGCCGCCAAGAGACCCAGTACTTC.